This paragraph covers one T cell receptor (beta chain) sequence. This clonotype was seen more than once but under ten times. This clone's antigen is unknown. Base quality data are lacking; no much larger clone is found one base away. Systemically healthy Caucasian individuals from Russia, about 38 in total and aged roughly 6 to 100 years, were included as donors. Each donor gave approximately 10 milliliters of peripheral blood, collected into EDTA-treated Vacutainer tubes. Ficoll-Paque density-gradient centrifugation was used to isolate PBMCs, with at least 6.5 million per sample. Total RNA, at least 6 micrograms per sample, was extracted from PBMCs with Trizol reagent. For every donor, flow cytometry on a PBMC aliquot measured the percentage of naive CD45RAhigh/CD27high T cells. Libraries were constructed by 5' RACE. Sequenced on an Illumina HiSeq 2500. A second PCR of roughly 7 to 11 cycles was performed with a sample-barcoded 5' primer and a J-beta primer mix. A template-switch 5' adaptor carrying 12 random nucleotides introduced a unique molecular identifier onto each TCR beta cDNA molecule. Each sample yielded at least 3 million CDR3-containing paired-end reads. First-strand cDNA was synthesized from all RNA with the Mint cDNA synthesis kit, primed by a TRBC-specific oligonucleotide. Following uracil-DNA glycosylase treatment, a first 18-cycle PCR with universal primers M1SS and BC2_uni_R was performed on all cDNA. In the authors' own workflow: Normalization of each sample was performed by random selection of 1 million high-quality reads, each carrying a distinct molecular identifier. Instead of being binned into consensus sequences, reads that shared molecular identifiers were thrown out. MiTCR, set to a Q25 quality threshold and the strictest error-elimination algorithm, was used for CDR3 identification, clonotype clustering and error correction. A nonparametric unseen species model with Euler transformation was used to estimate a lower bound on total TCR beta diversity. TCRdb took the public reads, trimmed them with fastp at Q25, ran MiXCR for clone calling and kept in-frame beta chains. Duplicate CDR3 protein sequences are folded into a single record with the most common DNA and genes. The V and J calls reflect TCRdb's pipeline rather than the authors' work. This sample lists around 1,000,000 distinct CDR3 sequences; 20% to 25% were detected once. Of the sample, less than 0.85% falls within the top ten clones.

The data derive from a study of blood T cells in healthy people across ages (dated by TCRdb to about 2015). Some background on the complete study: In model experiments, roughly one uniquely barcoded TCR beta cDNA molecule per two T cells was captured by template switching. The study analyzed two additional independent replicas of 1 million unique cDNA reads from the same blood draw for two donors, one aged 18 to 30 and one aged 80 or older. The study measured age-related changes in TCR beta repertoire diversity using deep sequencing normalized with unique cDNA molecular identifiers. Four age groups were formed from the donors: young (average approximately 15 years), middle-aged (around 40), aged (more than 55) and long-lived (around 82).

General study outcomes and caveats: Because profiling used bulk unsorted PBMCs, naive and antigen-experienced compartments could not be compared conclusively. Estimates of total diversity from one million sequenced T cells were regarded as lower bounds and underestimates. As age increased, observed TCR beta diversity per million T cells dropped in a roughly linear way, and a significant reduction was already evident by age 40. Because the CMV infection status of the donors was unknown, age-related changes in expanded clonotypes may potentially have been confounded. The long-lived group showed more naive CD4+ T cells, fewer expanded clones and increased TCR diversity than the aged group, suggesting age selection. The percentage of naive T cells measured by flow cytometry correlated strongly with observed TCR beta diversity.

The same data also contributed to another study, on T cells of mothers and their children. That second report states: Donors were nine systemically healthy Caucasian individuals: three mothers and their six children. cDNA synthesis consumed the entire amount of extracted RNA, loaded at around 1.5 ug RNA in each 15 ul reaction. In the second PCR, the M1S primer added sample barcodes and 2-4 random nucleotides. Each mother yielded over 8.5 million TCR beta CDR3 reads and each child roughly 3.1 million reads. Thymic selection similarly shapes TCR recombination output in related and unrelated pairs, with minor effect from inherited differences. Normalized repertoire overlap was always found to be slightly, but never significantly, higher in related mother-child pairs than in unrelated mother-child pairs. With a sensitivity of approximately 96 clones per million clonotypes, no persistent microchimeric T cell clones were detected. Deep NGS was used in the study to compare the TCR beta repertoires of mothers and children and to look for features that separate related mother-child pairs from unrelated individuals. The mean age was 40 +/- 4 years for the mothers and about 12 +/- 4 years for the children. After adapter ligation with NEBNext reagents, the libraries were sequenced on Illumina HiSeq 2000 with 100+100 nt paired-end reads. To avoid cross-contamination, the mother libraries and the child libraries were prepared a month apart and sequenced in separate runs. Between about 500,000 and 2,100,000 distinct TCR beta clonotypes were identified per donor. Naive TCR beta clonotypes were estimated from low-frequency clonotypes matched to each donor's FACS-determined naive share, without sorting.

The sequence derives from a girl aged 2 to 9 in good health. The sample taken for sequencing was blood.

This receptor has the CDR3 CASSSFTGEYEQYF. DNA sequence: TGTGCCAGCTCATCCTTCACTGGGGAGTACGAGCAGTACTTC. The rearrangement combines TRBV18 with TRBJ2-7; the D region possibly corresponds to TRBD2 (5 bases align). The germline V gene specifies KGHSH as CDR1 and LQKENI as CDR2. V gives up 5 bases and J gives up 4 bases, and the segment between their germline ends measures 15 bases. The cysteine opens and the phenylalanine closes a CDR3 of 14 amino acids. This entry keeps only the CDR3 DNA: 42 bases, framed from base 1.